A selection of T cell receptor beta chains follows, all from one sample in a study of blood T cell repertoires in COVID-19. Using immunoSEQ multiplex PCR, the repertoire was profiled, and TCRdb retains in-frame clones only, with some absent. The data show around 260,000 clones, about 86% seen once. The sample was PBMCs or T cells enriched from blood (not recorded which). These receptors were taken from a man aged 25 to 40 with acute COVID-19. CDR3s include the opening cysteine and the closing phenylalanine or tryptophan. The order of the fields is clone size, J gene, D gene, V gene, CDR3 protein, CDR3 DNA. D genes are given only for firm matches. The size field is filled for only some rows; it gives once, few, many or a size class.

few | TRBJ2-1 | TRBD2 | TRBV11-1 | CASSLFSGRAMYEQFF | TGTGCCAGCAGCTTATTTAGCGGGAGGGCCATGTATGAGCAGTTCTTC
. | TRBJ2-3 | TRBD1 | TRBV6-1 | CASSEVKAGGQDTQYF | TGTGCCAGCAGTGAAGTAAAGGCAGGGGGCCAAGATACGCAGTATTTT
. | TRBJ2-5 | . | TRBV15 | CATSRDGGQQETQYF | TGTGCCACCAGCAGAGATGGGGGCCAACAAGAGACCCAGTACTTC
. | TRBJ1-6 | TRBD1 | TRBV11-3 | CASSRNSGGNSPLHF | TGTGCCAGCAGCCGGAACTCAGGGGGGAATTCACCCCTCCACTTT
. | TRBJ2-3 | . | TRBV7-8 | CASSFGVVGVSTDTQYF | TGTGCCAGCAGCTTTGGAGTGGTCGGGGTTAGCACAGATACGCAGTATTTT
. | TRBJ2-3 | TRBD1 | TRBV7-8 | CASSLDRGTDTQYF | TGTGCCAGCAGCTTGGACAGGGGTACAGATACGCAGTATTTT
. | TRBJ2-2 | . | TRBV30 | CAWSTSGTLLNTGELFF | TGTGCCTGGAGTACATCCGGGACACTTTTGAACACCGGGGAGCTGTTTTTT
. | TRBJ2-1 | TRBD2 | TRBV4-2 | CASSQAGTSGRSKGNEQFF | TGTGCCAGCAGCCAAGCTGGGACTAGCGGGAGAAGCAAGGGGAATGAGCAGTTCTTC
. | TRBJ1-2 | . | TRBV6-2/TRBV6-3 | CASSYSKPGAGVYGYTF | TGTGCCAGCAGTTACTCGAAGCCCGGGGCGGGGGTCTATGGCTACACCTTC
. | TRBJ1-1 | . | TRBV18 | CAIESRPGSTTEAFF | TGTGCCATCGAATCACGGCCGGGATCGACCACTGAAGCTTTCTTT
. | TRBJ2-4 | . | TRBV7-2 | CASSLDPLAKNIQYF | TGTGCCAGCAGCTTAGATCCACTAGCCAAAAACATTCAGTACTTC
few | TRBJ2-3 | TRBD2 | TRBV7-3 | CASSFHSGSKTDTQYF | TGTGCCAGCAGCTTTCATAGCGGGAGTAAGACAGATACGCAGTATTTT
few | TRBJ2-2 | . | TRBV7-2 | CASSLLAGTGELFF | TGTGCCAGCAGCTTACTAGCTGGCACCGGGGAGCTGTTTTTT
. | TRBJ2-3 | . | TRBV7-3 | CAMATDTQYF | TGTGCCATGGCCACAGATACGCAGTATTTT
. | TRBJ1-3 | . | TRBV5-6 | CASSLRTGYYPGNTIYF | TGTGCCAGCAGCTTGAGAACAGGCTACTATCCTGGAAACACCATATATTTT